This TCR beta chain comes out of a study of blood T cells in healthy people across ages. In its sample, this clonotype was seen many times. The CDR3 is made up of 16 amino acids. With 7 bases removed from V and 5 bases from J, the gap between germline ends came to 21 bases. Looked up from germline, CDR1 is MNHNY and CDR2 is SVGAGI (reference sequence). Sample-barcoded 5' priming and a J-beta primer mix drove a second PCR of about 7 to 11 cycles. Every cDNA molecule bore a tag from a template-switch adaptor containing 12 random nucleotides. TCRdb re-analysed the 5' RACE reads in MiXCR, keeping a single row per CDR3 protein. This table holds around 1.7 million distinct CDR3 sequences, roughly 28% found once.

This TCR derives from a woman aged 25 to 39 in good health. The sample comprised blood. This chain links TRBV6-6 with TRBJ2-1, with D maybe TRBD2 (7 bases). CDR3 region: CASTSQGRGRDNEQFF. The CDR3 nucleotides read TGTGCCAGCACCTCCCAGGGGAGGGGTCGGGACAATGAGCAGTTCTTC.